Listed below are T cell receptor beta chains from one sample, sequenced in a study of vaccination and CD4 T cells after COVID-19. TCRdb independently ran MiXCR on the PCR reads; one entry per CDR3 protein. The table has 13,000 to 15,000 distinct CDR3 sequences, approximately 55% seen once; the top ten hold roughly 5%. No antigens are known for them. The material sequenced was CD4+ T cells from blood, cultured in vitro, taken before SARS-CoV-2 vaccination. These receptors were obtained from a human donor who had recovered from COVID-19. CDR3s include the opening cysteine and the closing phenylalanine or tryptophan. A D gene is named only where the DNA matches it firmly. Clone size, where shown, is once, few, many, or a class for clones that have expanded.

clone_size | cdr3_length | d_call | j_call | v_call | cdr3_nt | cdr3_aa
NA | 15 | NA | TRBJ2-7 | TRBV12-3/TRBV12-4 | TGTGCCAGCAGCCCCCGGCGGGGAACCTCCTACGAGCAGTACTTC | CASSPRRGTSYEQYF
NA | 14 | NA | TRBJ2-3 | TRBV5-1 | TGCGCCAGCAGCTTGGAGGGTCGGGGAGATACGCAGTATTTT | CASSLEGRGDTQYF
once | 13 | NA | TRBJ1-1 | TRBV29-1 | TGCAGCGTTGTGGGAACCCTGAACACTGAAGCTTTCTTT | CSVVGTLNTEAFF
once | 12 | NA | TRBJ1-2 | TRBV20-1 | TGCAGTGCTAGTGACCGAGCATTAGGCTACACCTTC | CSASDRALGYTF
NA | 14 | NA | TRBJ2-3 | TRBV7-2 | TGTGCCAGCAGCTTATACACGCCCTCAGATACGCAGTATTTT | CASSLYTPSDTQYF
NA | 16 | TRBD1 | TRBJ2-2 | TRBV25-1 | TGTGCCAGCAGTGGAGACAGGGATGTGTTCACCGGGGAGCTGTTTTTT | CASSGDRDVFTGELFF
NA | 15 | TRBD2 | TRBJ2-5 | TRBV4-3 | TGCGCCAGCAGCCAAGAGGGGGGGGTGCAAGAGACCCAGTACTTC | CASSQEGGVQETQYF
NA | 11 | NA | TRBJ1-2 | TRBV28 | TGTGCCAGCAAGGGCAGGCGTGGCTACACCTTC | CASKGRRGYTF
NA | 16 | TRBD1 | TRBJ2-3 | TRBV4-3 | TGCGCCAGCAGCCAGGGGGGGACAGGGGATTCAGATACGCAGTATTTT | CASSQGGTGDSDTQYF
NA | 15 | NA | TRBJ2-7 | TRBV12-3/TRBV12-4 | TGTGCCAGCAGCTCATGGGGGAGGAGCTCCTACGAGCAGTACTTC | CASSSWGRSSYEQYF
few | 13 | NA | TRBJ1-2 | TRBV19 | TGTGCCAGTAGTATAGACAGTAACTATGGCTACACCTTC | CASSIDSNYGYTF
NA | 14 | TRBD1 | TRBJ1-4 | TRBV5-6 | TGTGCCAGCAGCCCGACAGGGTTGAGTGAAAAACTGTTTTTT | CASSPTGLSEKLFF
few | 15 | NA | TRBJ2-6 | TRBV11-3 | TGTGCCAGCAGCTTTTCGAGCTCTGGGGCCAACGTCCTGACTTTC | CASSFSSSGANVLTF
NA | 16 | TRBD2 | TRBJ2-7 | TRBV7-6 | TGTGCCAGCAGCTCTTCAGCGGGACCGTACTCCTACGAGCAGTACTTC | CASSSSAGPYSYEQYF
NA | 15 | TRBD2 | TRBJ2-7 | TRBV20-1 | TGCAGTGCTAGAGATTCAGCGGGAGGGCCCTACGAGCAGTACTTC | CSARDSAGGPYEQYF
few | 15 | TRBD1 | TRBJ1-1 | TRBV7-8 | TGTGCCAGCAGCGAAACAGGGGTTTCGGGCACTGAAGCTTTCTTT | CASSETGVSGTEAFF
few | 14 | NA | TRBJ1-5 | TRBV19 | TGTGCCAGTAGTAATTTAGTGGGGTTCGGGCCCCAGCATTTT | CASSNLVGFGPQHF
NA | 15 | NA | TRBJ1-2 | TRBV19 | TGTGCCAGTAGTAAACAGGGAGTTCGAATTGCTGGCTACACCTTC | CASSKQGVRIAGYTF
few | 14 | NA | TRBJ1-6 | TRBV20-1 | TGCAGTGCTAGATCTTTGGCCAGTAATTCACCCCTCCACTTT | CSARSLASNSPLHF
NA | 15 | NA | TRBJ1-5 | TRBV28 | TGTGCCAGCAGTTTCTTGCTGGAGGGTGATCAGCCCCAGCATTTT | CASSFLLEGDQPQHF
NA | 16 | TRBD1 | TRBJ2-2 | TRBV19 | TGTGCCAGTAGTTCCCGGGACAGGGGTGTACCCGGGGAGCTGTTTTTT | CASSSRDRGVPGELFF
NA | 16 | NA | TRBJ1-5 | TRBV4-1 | TGCGCCAGCAGCCAAGAAGGGCGGGGGGGCAATCAGCCCCAGCATTTT | CASSQEGRGGNQPQHF
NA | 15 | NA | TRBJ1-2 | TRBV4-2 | TGTGCCAGCAGCCAAGTGACGGGGCCAGACTATGGCTACACCTTC | CASSQVTGPDYGYTF
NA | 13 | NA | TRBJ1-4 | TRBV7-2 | TGTGCCAGCAGCTTAGTGGCAGATGAAAAACTGTTTTTT | CASSLVADEKLFF
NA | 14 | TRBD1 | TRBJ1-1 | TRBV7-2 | TGTGCCAGCAACCACGACAGGGGGAGGACTGAAGCTTTCTTT | CASNHDRGRTEAFF
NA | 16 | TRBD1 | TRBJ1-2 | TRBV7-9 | TGTGCCAGCAGCCCCGATAACAGGGGAGAGTTATATGGCTACACCTTC | CASSPDNRGELYGYTF
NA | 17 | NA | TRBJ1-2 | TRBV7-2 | TGTGCCAGCAGCTTAGGAATTGGCAGAGCCACTAACTATGGCTACACCTTC | CASSLGIGRATNYGYTF
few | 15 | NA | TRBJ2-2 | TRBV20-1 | TGCAGTGCTAGAGATTGGGGCAGGCGCACCGGGGAGCTGTTTTTT | CSARDWGRRTGELFF
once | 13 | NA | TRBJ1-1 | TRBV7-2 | TGTGCCAGCAGCTTAGCAGGGCCCACTGAAGCTTTCTTT | CASSLAGPTEAFF
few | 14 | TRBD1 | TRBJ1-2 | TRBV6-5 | TGTGCCAGCAGTTCTGAGACAGGGAACGGAGGCTACACCTTC | CASSSETGNGGYTF
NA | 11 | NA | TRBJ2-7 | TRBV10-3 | TGTGCCATCAGTGAGGGGTACGAGCAGTACTTC | CAISEGYEQYF
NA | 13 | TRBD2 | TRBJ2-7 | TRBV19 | TGTGCCAGTAGTATTTCCTCTAGCGGCGAGCAGTACTTC | CASSISSSGEQYF
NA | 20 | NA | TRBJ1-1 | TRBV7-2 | TGTGCCAGCAGCTTAGTAATCCCCCTACGGTCAGGGAGTTTTTTGACTGAAGCTTTCTTT | CASSLVIPLRSGSFLTEAFF
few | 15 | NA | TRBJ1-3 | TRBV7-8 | TGTGCCAGCAGCCCACACAGTGGCTCTGGAAACACCATATATTTT | CASSPHSGSGNTIYF
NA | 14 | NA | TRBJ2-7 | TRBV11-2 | TGTGCCAGCAGCCCTACCAGGTCGGGGGCCGAGCAGTACTTC | CASSPTRSGAEQYF
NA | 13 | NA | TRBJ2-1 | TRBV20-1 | TGCAGTGCTCTAACTAGTTTGAGAGATGAGCAGTTCTTC | CSALTSLRDEQFF
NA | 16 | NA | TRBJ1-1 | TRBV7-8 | TGTGCCAGCAGCTTAGTTACCGGGACCTTGAACACTGAAGCTTTCTTT | CASSLVTGTLNTEAFF
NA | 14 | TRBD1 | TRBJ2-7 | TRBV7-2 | TGTGCCAGCAGCTTAGATCCAGGGGGCTACGAGCAGTACTTC | CASSLDPGGYEQYF
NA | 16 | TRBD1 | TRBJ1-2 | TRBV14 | TGTGCCAGCAGCCCCGGACAGGGTTTCGTTGGCTATGGCTACACCTTC | CASSPGQGFVGYGYTF
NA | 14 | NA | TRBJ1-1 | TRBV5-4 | TGTGCCAGCAGCTTGAAGGGGAAGAACACTGAAGCTTTCTTT | CASSLKGKNTEAFF
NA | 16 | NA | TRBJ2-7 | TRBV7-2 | TGTGCCAGCAGCACAATGTTGGGACCGCAAGGCTACGAGCAGTACTTC | CASSTMLGPQGYEQYF
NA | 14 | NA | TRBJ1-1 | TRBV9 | TGTGCCAGCAGCGTTACAGCGAGCAACACTGAAGCTTTCTTT | CASSVTASNTEAFF
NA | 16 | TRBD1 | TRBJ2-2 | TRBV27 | TGTGCCAGCTCCCAAATACGGGGGACAGGGGCCGGGGAGCTGTTTTTT | CASSQIRGTGAGELFF
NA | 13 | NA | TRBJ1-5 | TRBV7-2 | TGTGCCAGCAGCTTATCCCAGGATCAGCCCCAGCATTTT | CASSLSQDQPQHF
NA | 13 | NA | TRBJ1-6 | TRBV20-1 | TGCAGTGCTAGAAAACCTCCCAATTCACCCCTCCACTTT | CSARKPPNSPLHF
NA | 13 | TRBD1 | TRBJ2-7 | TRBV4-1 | TGCGCCAGCAGCCAAGCGGTTACAGGGGGTCAGTACTTC | CASSQAVTGGQYF
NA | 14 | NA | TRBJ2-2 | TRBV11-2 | TGTGCCAGCAGCTTAGAATGGGTTACCGGGGAGCTGTTTTTT | CASSLEWVTGELFF
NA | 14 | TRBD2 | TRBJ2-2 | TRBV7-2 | TGTGCCAGCAGCTCCCAACTAGCGGTAGGGGAGCTGTTTTTT | CASSSQLAVGELFF
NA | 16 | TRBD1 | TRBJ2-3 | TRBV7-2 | TGTGCCAGCAGCTTAGCGTCAGGACAGGGTGGTAATACGCAGTATTTT | CASSLASGQGGNTQYF
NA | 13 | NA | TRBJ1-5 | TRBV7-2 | TGTGCCAGCAGTCTAGGGGGATATCAGCCCCAGCATTTT | CASSLGGYQPQHF
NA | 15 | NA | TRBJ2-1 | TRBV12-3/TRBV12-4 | TGTGCCAGCAGTTTTGTGCGGGACGTAAGCAATGAGCAGTTCTTC | CASSFVRDVSNEQFF
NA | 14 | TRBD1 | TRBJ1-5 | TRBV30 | TGTGCCTGGAGCTCCGGGACAGGGAGCCAGCCCCAGCATTTT | CAWSSGTGSQPQHF
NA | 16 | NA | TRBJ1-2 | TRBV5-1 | TGCGCCAGCAGCCCCATATCTGGGGGGCTTCAGGATATACTCACCTTC | CASSPISGGLQDILTF
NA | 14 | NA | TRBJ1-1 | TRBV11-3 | TGTGCCAGCAGCTTATACTTGGGTTCATCTGAAGCTTTCTTT | CASSLYLGSSEAFF
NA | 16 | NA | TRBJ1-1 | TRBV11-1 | TGTGCCAGCAGTCTCCTAGGGCCGGGACTTGGTCTTGAAGCTTTCTTT | CASSLLGPGLGLEAFF
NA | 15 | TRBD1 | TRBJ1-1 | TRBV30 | TGTGCCTGGAGTGGGGAGCGGACAGGGAACACTGAAGCTTTCTTT | CAWSGERTGNTEAFF
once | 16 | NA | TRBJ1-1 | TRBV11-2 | TGTGCCAGCAGCCCCGGAAGCAGGCTTTCGAACACTGAAGCTTTCTTT | CASSPGSRLSNTEAFF